The sequence of this TCR beta chain was determined in a study of blood T cells in healthy people across ages. A second about 7 to 12 cycle PCR used barcoded and J-beta primers. TCRdb reanalysed the 5' RACE reads using MiXCR and keeps one entry per CDR3 protein. The sample lists about 1.8 million distinct CDR3 sequences, about 50% occurring once. Investigators took roughly 10 milliliters of peripheral blood from every donor. Total RNA was isolated from each sample in quantities of at least 6 micrograms. Overall study findings and caveats: PBMCs left unsorted prevented a conclusive naive versus antigen-experienced comparison.

Concerning this clonotype: The target antigen is unknown.

CDR1 is LGHNA and CDR2 is YSLEER in the germline V gene. CDR3 size: 15 residues. With 4 bases clipped from V and 4 bases from J, the junction kept 5 bases outside the gene matches. The rearrangement joins TRBV4-3 to TRBJ2-3; TRBD2 matches at 10 bases. The sequence was obtained from a woman aged 35 to 49 in good health. The specimen was blood. Written as DNA, the CDR3 is TGCGCCAGCAGCCGGCAGCGGGGGGGCGCAGATACGCAGTATTTT. Translating it yields CASSRQRGGADTQYF.